This is a list of T cell receptor beta chains from one sample in a study of T cell responses to AZD1222 COVID-19 vaccine. TCRdb's table, derived via immunoSEQ multiplex PCR, lists solely in-frame clones and lacks some. Seen here are about 75,000 clones, about nine tenths observed once, and the top ten hold 10%. Sequencing was performed on peripheral blood, taken 28 days after the second dose of the MenACWY control vaccine. The receptors come from an adult who received the MenACWY meningococcal vaccine as a control. CDR3s include the opening cysteine and the closing phenylalanine or tryptophan. A D gene is named only where the DNA matches it firmly. The size of a clone is reported for some rows only, either as once, few or many, or as a class for expanded clones.

>-|TRBV28|TRBJ2-1|-
TGTGCCAGCAGTCCCACTTTACAGCCGGGGAATGAGCAGTTCTTC
CASSPTLQPGNEQFF
>-|TRBV3-1/TRBV3-2|TRBJ2-1|-
TGTGCCAGCAGCAGTTCTAGGGTCTACAATGAGCAGTTCTTC
CASSSSRVYNEQFF
>-|TRBV19|TRBJ1-2|medium-sized
TGTGCCAGCAGGAAGGAGACTAACTATGGCTACACCTTC
CASRKETNYGYTF
>-|TRBV5-8|TRBJ1-4|-
TGTGCCAGCAGCTTGGAGGAATGGACAGAGGAAAAAAAACTGTTTTTT
CASSLEEWTEEKKLFF
>-|TRBV5-8|TRBJ1-2|-
TGTGCCAGCAGCGCGACAGGCGCCAATTATGGCTACACCTTC
CASSATGANYGYTF
>-|TRBV15|TRBJ1-1|-
TGTGCCACCAGCAGAGGGGCAGGGATTACTGAAGCTTTCTTT
CATSRGAGITEAFF
>TRBD1|TRBV29-1|TRBJ1-2|-
TGCAGCGTAGGGGACAGGGGCGGGTATGGCTACACCTTC
CSVGDRGGYGYTF
>-|TRBV21-1|TRBJ1-4|-
TGTGCCAGCAGCAAAGTAACCCTGAAAGGGGAAAAACTGTTTTTT
CASSKVTLKGEKLFF
>-|TRBV2|TRBJ2-4|-
TGTGCCAGCAGTGAAGCGGGGGCCGGCATTCAGTACTTC
CASSEAGAGIQYF
>TRBD2|TRBV19|TRBJ2-3|-
TGTGCCAGTAGTATACTTGCGGGGGGCACAGATACGCAGTATTTT
CASSILAGGTDTQYF
>TRBD1|TRBV19|TRBJ2-5|-
TGTGCCAGTAGTATTTCGACAGGGACGGAGACCCAGTACTTC
CASSISTGTETQYF
>-|TRBV19|TRBJ2-1|-
TGTGCCAGTAGTATAGCTGAAAATGAGCAGTTCTTC
CASSIAENEQFF
>-|TRBV2|TRBJ1-5|-
TGTGCCAGCAAGGGTGATAGCAATCAGCCCCAGCATTTT
CASKGDSNQPQHF
>TRBD1|TRBV15|TRBJ1-2|-
TGTGCCACCAGCCCACAGGGGATTGGCCATGGCTACACCTTC
CATSPQGIGHGYTF
>-|TRBV3-1/TRBV3-2|TRBJ2-3|once
TGTGCCAGCAGCCAAGATCCCTGGACAAATACGCAGTATTTT
CASSQDPWTNTQYF
>TRBD1|TRBV11-3|TRBJ2-5|-
TGTGCCAGCAGCCCCGGGACAGGGGGTATAGAGACCCAGTACTTC
CASSPGTGGIETQYF
>-|TRBV11-2|TRBJ1-1|-
TGTGCCAGCAGCTTCCAGTCGAACACTGAAGCTTTCTTT
CASSFQSNTEAFF
>-|TRBV3-1/TRBV3-2|TRBJ1-6|-
TGTGCCAGCAGCCTCGGAGATAATTCACCCCTCCACTTT
CASSLGDNSPLHF
>TRBD1|TRBV6-5|TRBJ1-5|-
TGTGCCAGCAGTCACTCCGGACAGGACAATCAGCCCCAGCATTTT
CASSHSGQDNQPQHF
>-|TRBV5-1|TRBJ2-2|-
TGCGCCAGCAGCTTTATCGAGCGGGCCGGGGAGCTGTTTTTT
CASSFIERAGELFF
>-|TRBV28|TRBJ1-4|-
TGTGCCAGCAGTTTAGCGATGGGGGGACATAATGAAAAACTGTTTTTT
CASSLAMGGHNEKLFF
>-|TRBV5-6|TRBJ1-3|-
TGTGCCAGCAGCCTATCGACAGCAAGCTCTGGAAACACCATATATTTT
CASSLSTASSGNTIYF
>TRBD1|TRBV27|TRBJ2-7|-
TGTGCCAGCAGTACCGTGACAGGGGGCTACGAGCAGTACTTC
CASSTVTGGYEQYF
>TRBD1|TRBV6-5|TRBJ1-1|-
TGTGCCAGCAGTCAACAGGGGATAAACACTGAAGCTTTCTTT
CASSQQGINTEAFF
>TRBD1|TRBV4-2|TRBJ2-1|-
TGTGCCAGCAGCCAAGATGGTCAGGGGGCCAATGAGCAGTTCTTC
CASSQDGQGANEQFF
>-|TRBV6-2/TRBV6-3|TRBJ2-6|-
TGTGCCAGCAGTTTGACCAGGGGTGGGGCCAACGTCCTGACTTTC
CASSLTRGGANVLTF
>TRBD1|TRBV5-1|TRBJ2-5|-
TGCGCCAGCAGCCTCCATACAGGGGGGGAGACCCAGTACTTC
CASSLHTGGETQYF